This paragraph covers one T cell receptor (beta chain) sequence. The antigen remains unidentified. Recipients boosted at about 4 weeks or about 12 weeks are pooled. Method: immunoSEQ multiplex PCR; TCRdb's copy keeps in-frame clones and lacks some. The repertoire consists of over 150,000 clones, with 88% occurring once and the leading ten covering roughly 4.3%. These data are taken from a study of T cell responses to AZD1222 COVID-19 vaccine. The germline gives CDR1 MNHEY, CDR2 SVGEGT. The J segment lost 3 bases and the V segment lost 6 bases, leaving 17 bases of the junction unmatched. This CDR3 spans 19 amino acids. Study-level results: Spike-specific TCRs gained breadth and depth after people received two AZD1222 doses.

The rearrangement links TRBV6-2 or TRBV6-3 to TRBJ1-5; 10 bases agree with TRBD1. The specimen was peripheral blood, collected 28 days after the second AZD1222 dose. The source is an adult who received the AZD1222 COVID-19 vaccine. CDR3 in DNA: TGTGCCAGCAGCCGCGAACACAGGACAGGGGGTTTCCTCAATCAGCCCCAGCATTTT. As protein: CASSREHRTGGFLNQPQHF.